The sequence of this TCR beta chain was determined in a study of Ad26.COV2.S vaccination and SARS-CoV-2 variants. Treatment specified: around 19 received Ad26.COV2.S at low or high dose, single or two shots; 5 received placebo; per-sample allocation not given. Day 63 after the first injection of vaccine or placebo was the sampling time. The ends were cut back, 6 bases at V and 7 bases at J, with 9 bases in the middle. The CDR3 consists of 11 residues. Germline V gene sequence: CDR1 SGHAT, CDR2 FQNNGV. This table comes from immunoSEQ multiplex PCR, and its TCRdb copy is limited to in-frame clones, with some not included. In the table there are a few hundred thousand clones, around 88% of which are singletons.

Sequencing used peripheral blood, obtained in a trial of Ad26.COV2.S vaccine versus placebo. The sequence was obtained from a person aged 18-65 years who received the Ad26.COV2.S COVID-19 vaccine or a placebo. The rearrangement joins TRBV11-2 to TRBJ1-1; D might be TRBD1 (5 bases). The CDR3 loop is CASRRGGEAFF. CDR3 in DNA: TGTGCCAGCAGGCGGGGGGGTGAAGCTTTCTTT.